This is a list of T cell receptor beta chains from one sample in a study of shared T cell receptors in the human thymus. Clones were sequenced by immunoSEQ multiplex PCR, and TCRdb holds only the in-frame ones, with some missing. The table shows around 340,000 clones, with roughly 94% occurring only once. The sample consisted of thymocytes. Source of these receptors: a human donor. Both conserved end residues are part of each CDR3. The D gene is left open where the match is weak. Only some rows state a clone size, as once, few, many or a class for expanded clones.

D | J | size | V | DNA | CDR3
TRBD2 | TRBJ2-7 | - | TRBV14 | TGTGCCAGCAGCCTTGGGACTAGACTTTCCTACGAGCAGTACTTC | CASSLGTRLSYEQYF
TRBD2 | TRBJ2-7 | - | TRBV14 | TGTGCCAGCAGCCAAGATGGATCGGATCTTACTAGCGGGAGACACCACGAGCAGTACTTC | CASSQDGSDLTSGRHHEQYF
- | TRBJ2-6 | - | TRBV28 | TGTGCCAGCAGTCTCAATCCCATGGGCAGCAACTCTGGGGCCAACGTCCTGACTTTC | CASSLNPMGSNSGANVLTF
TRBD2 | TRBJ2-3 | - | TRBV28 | TGTGCCAGCAGTTCGGGACTAGCGGGAAATGAAGATACGCAGTATTTT | CASSSGLAGNEDTQYF
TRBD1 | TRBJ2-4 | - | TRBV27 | TGTGCCAGCAGCCCTAAAGCCCAACAGGGGGCGCATGAAAACATTCAGTACTTC | CASSPKAQQGAHENIQYF
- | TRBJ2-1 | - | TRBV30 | TGTGCCTGGAGTGTAGAAAACCGCCGGGGACTCACTCGCCGGACTTACAATGAGCAGTTCTTC | CAWSVENRRGLTRRTYNEQFF
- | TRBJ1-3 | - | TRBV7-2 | TGTGCCAGCAGCTTAGACGTGAGCTCTGGAAACACCATATATTTT | CASSLDVSSGNTIYF
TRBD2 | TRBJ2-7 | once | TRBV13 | TGTGCCAGCAGCCCAGGGACTAGCGGGAGCGTATACGAGCAGTACTTC | CASSPGTSGSVYEQYF
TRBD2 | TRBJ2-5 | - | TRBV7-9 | TGTGCCAGCACCTTTAGCGGGAGGGGTCAAGAGACCCAGTACTTC | CASTFSGRGQETQYF
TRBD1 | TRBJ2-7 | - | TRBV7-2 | TGTGCCAGCAGCTTAGCGATTTACGACAGGGGGCCGGGGTCAGAGCAGTACTTC | CASSLAIYDRGPGSEQYF
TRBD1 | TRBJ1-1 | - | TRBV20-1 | TGCAGTGCCGGGACAGCCATTGAAGCTTTCTTT | CSAGTAIEAFF
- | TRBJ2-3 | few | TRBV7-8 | TGTGCCAGCAGCTTAGCGGGAGGCACAGATACGCAGTATTTT | CASSLAGGTDTQYF
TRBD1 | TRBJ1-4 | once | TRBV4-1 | TGCGCCAGCAGCCAAGACAGGACAGGTGACCGTAATGAAAAACTGTTTTTT | CASSQDRTGDRNEKLFF
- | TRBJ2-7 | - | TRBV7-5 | TGTGCCAGAAGCTTAGCGACAGGGGGAGAAGAGCAGTACTTC | CARSLATGGEEQYF
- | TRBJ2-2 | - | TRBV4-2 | TGTGCCAGCAGCCCTACATGGTACCCGAACACCGGGGAGCTGTTTTTT | CASSPTWYPNTGELFF
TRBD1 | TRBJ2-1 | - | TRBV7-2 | TGTGCCAGCAGCTTAAGGGGACAGGGGGCGCGCGATGAGCAGTTCTTC | CASSLRGQGARDEQFF
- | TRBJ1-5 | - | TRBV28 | TGTGCCAGCAGTTTATTGAACAGCTACCGTCATCAGCCCCAGCATTTT | CASSLLNSYRHQPQHF
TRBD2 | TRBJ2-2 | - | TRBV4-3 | TGCGCCAGCAGCCCCTGGACTAGCGGCCCGGCCAAGACCGGGGAGCTGTTTTTT | CASSPWTSGPAKTGELFF
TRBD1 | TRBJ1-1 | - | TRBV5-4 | TGTGCCAGCAGCTGGACTCCGGGACAGGTCGGAGGGATGAACACTGAAGCTTTCTTT | CASSWTPGQVGGMNTEAFF
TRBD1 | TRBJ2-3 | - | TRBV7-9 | TGTGCCAGCAGCACAGGTAGGGACAGAGCCACAGATACGCAGTATTTT | CASSTGRDRATDTQYF
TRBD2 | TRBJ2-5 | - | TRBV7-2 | TGTGCCAGCAGCCTCGGACTAGCGGGAGAGGAGACCCAGTACTTC | CASSLGLAGEETQYF
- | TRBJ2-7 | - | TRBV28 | TGTGCCAGCAGTAGAGACCTCTACGAGCAGTACTTC | CASSRDLYEQYF
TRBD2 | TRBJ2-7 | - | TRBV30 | TGTGCCTGGAGTACGTTAGCGGGGGACTCTCACTTC | CAWSTLAGDSHF
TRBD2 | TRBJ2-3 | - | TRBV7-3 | TGTGCCAGCAGCTACGCACCGGGACTAGGCCAAGATACGCAGTATTTT | CASSYAPGLGQDTQYF
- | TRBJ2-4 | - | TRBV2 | TGTGCCAGCGCAGGAAAAAACATTCAGTACTTC | CASAGKNIQYF
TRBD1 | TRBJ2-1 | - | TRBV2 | TGTGCCAGCAGCAGCAACCGGGACAGGAAGTACAATGAGCAGTTCTTC | CASSSNRDRKYNEQFF
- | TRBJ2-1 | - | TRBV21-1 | TGTGCCAGCAGCATACCGGGACTAGCGGGAGAGTCCTACAATGAGCAGTTCTTC | CASSIPGLAGESYNEQFF
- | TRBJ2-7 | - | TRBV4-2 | TGTGCCAGCAGCCAAGATAGGTATCCCCCGCCCTACGAGCAGTACTTC | CASSQDRYPPPYEQYF
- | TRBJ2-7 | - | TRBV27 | TGTGCCAGCAGCTCTACGTTCTCCCACGAGCAGTACTTC | CASSSTFSHEQYF
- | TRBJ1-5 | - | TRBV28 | TGTGCCAGCAACCAATTGCGCAGGCCAGTGGGCAATCAGCCCCAGCATTTT | CASNQLRRPVGNQPQHF
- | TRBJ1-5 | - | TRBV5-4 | TGTGCCAGCAGCTTGGGGCAGAATCAGCCCCAGCATTTT | CASSLGQNQPQHF
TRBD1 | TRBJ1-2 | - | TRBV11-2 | TGTGCCAGCAGCACAGGGGATGGCTATGGCTACACCTTC | CASSTGDGYGYTF
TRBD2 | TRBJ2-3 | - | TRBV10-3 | TGTGCCATCGGACTAGCGGACACAGATACGCAGTATTTT | CAIGLADTDTQYF
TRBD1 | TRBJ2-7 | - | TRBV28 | TGTGCCAGCAGTCAGGGCCGGACAGGGTGGGCCTACGAGCAGTACTTC | CASSQGRTGWAYEQYF
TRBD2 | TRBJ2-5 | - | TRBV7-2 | TGTGCCAGCAGCACTAGCGGGAGTAGAGAGACCCAGTACTTC | CASSTSGSRETQYF
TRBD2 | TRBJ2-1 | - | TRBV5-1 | TGCGCCAGCAGCTCGCCCCCTGCGGGAGCTGAGCAGTTCTTC | CASSSPPAGAEQFF
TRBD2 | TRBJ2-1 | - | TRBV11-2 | TGTGCCAGCAGCTCTAGCCCCCGACTAGCGGGAACGCCGAATGAGCAGTTCTTC | CASSSSPRLAGTPNEQFF
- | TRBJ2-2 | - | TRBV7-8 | TGTGCCAGCAGCCCGCTTCTTCCCGTTACCGGGGAGCTGTTTTTT | CASSPLLPVTGELFF
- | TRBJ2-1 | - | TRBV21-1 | TGTGCCAGCAGCAAATCGGGTAGTTCGAGCTCCTACAATGAGCAGTTCTTC | CASSKSGSSSSYNEQFF
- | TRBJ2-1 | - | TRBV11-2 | TGTGCCAGCAGCTTAGTCAGGAAAAACAATGAGCAGTTCTTC | CASSLVRKNNEQFF
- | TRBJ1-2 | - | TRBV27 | TGTGCCAGCAGTCTGGACCTTAACTATGGCTACACCTTC | CASSLDLNYGYTF
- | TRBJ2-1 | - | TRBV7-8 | TGTGCCAGCAGCTTACGCTCCGGGACCGCCACATACAATGAGCAGTTCTTC | CASSLRSGTATYNEQFF
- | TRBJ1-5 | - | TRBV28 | TGTGCCAGCAGTTTTTTCACACTAGGTCTCAATCAGCCCCAGCATTTT | CASSFFTLGLNQPQHF
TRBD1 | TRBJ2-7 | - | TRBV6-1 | TGTGCCAGCAGCACCTGGGACAGAAACTACGAGCAGTACTTC | CASSTWDRNYEQYF
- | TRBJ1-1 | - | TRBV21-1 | TGTGCCAGCATTATAAAAGGGGTGAACACTGAAGCTTTCTTT | CASIIKGVNTEAFF
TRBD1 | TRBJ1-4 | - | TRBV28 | TGTGCCAGCACCCCAGGGGCCTCCGGGACAGCCCCCCAAGACGGTGAAAAACTGTTTTTT | CASTPGASGTAPQDGEKLFF
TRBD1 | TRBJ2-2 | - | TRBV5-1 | TGCGCCAGCAGCACCGGGACAGGTACCGGGGAGCTGTTTTTT | CASSTGTGTGELFF
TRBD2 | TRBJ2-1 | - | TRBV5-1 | TGCGCCAGCAGCTTGGATGGGCTAGCGGGATTTGTACTGGGCAATGAGCAGTTCTTC | CASSLDGLAGFVLGNEQFF
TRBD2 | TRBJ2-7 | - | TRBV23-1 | TGCGCCAGCAGTCAGCCCAGGGAGGGGTACTACGAGCAGTACTTC | CASSQPREGYYEQYF
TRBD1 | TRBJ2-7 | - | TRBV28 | TGTGCCAGCAGTCCGATCCTCGGGACAGACTACGAGCAGTACTTC | CASSPILGTDYEQYF
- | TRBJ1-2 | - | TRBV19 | TGTGCCAGTAGTTCAACCGGCAATTATCCCCGGGCTTCCCGAAACTATGGCTACACCTTC | CASSSTGNYPRASRNYGYTF
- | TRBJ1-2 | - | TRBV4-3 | TGCGCCAGCAGCCAACTTTTTACGGGTGGCTACACCTTC | CASSQLFTGGYTF
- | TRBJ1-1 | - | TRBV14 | TGTGCCAGCAGCCAAGATAAGGAGGGCAGACTGAACACTGAAGCTTTCTTT | CASSQDKEGRLNTEAFF
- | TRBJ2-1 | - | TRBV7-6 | TGTGCCAGCAGCTTGGTCCGGGAGGGGGCAATGAGCTCCTACAATGAGCAGTTCTTC | CASSLVREGAMSSYNEQFF
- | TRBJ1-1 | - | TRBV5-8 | TGTGCCAGCAGCCCCCGACAGAGGGCAGTCACTTGCGAAGCTTTCTTT | CASSPRQRAVTCEAFF